What follows are 30 T cell receptor beta chains derived from one specimen sequenced in a study of blood T cell repertoires in COVID-19. TCRdb keeps only in-frame clones here, not all; method: immunoSEQ multiplex PCR. The sample records around 160,000 clones, approximately 91% being singletons. Sequenced input: peripheral blood. The origin of the receptors is a human donor in a cohort sampled during active COVID-19.

CDR3 bases: TGTGCCAGCAGCCAAGAAGGGGCAGGCCCAGATACGCAGTATTTT. Protein sequence: CASSQEGAGPDTQYF. The rearrangement links TRBV3-1 (or the pseudogene TRBV3-2) to TRBJ2-3, with D perhaps TRBD1 (5 bases). The CDR3 length is 15 residues. Germline V gene data show CDR1 as LGHDT and CDR2 as YNNKEL (reference sequence). Trimming cost V 0 bases and J 4 bases, with 11 bases left between them.

The chain links TRBV4-3 to TRBJ2-6; 12 nucleotides align to TRBD1. Per the germline V gene, CDR1 is LGHNA and CDR2 is YSLEER. The CDR3 has 18 amino acids. V gave up 2 bases and J gave up 3 bases; unmatched junction bases: 5. The CDR3 DNA follows: TGCGCCAGCAGCCAACCGGGACAGGGGGCGTATGGGGCCAACGTCCTGACTTTC. Its translation: CASSQPGQGAYGANVLTF.

The chain couples TRBV23-1 to TRBJ2-2; possible D gene TRBD2, 6 bases. TRBV23-1 is recorded as an ORF, its role being uncertain. The CDR3 is 18 amino acids. The germline V and J ends were trimmed by 5 bases and 2 bases, with 21 bases remaining between them. The CDR3: CASSWIWAGRPNTGELFF. The CDR3 nucleotides read TGCGCCAGCAGTTGGATTTGGGCGGGGCGGCCCAACACCGGGGAGCTGTTTTTT.

The CDR3 loop reads CAISESIGLTSSYNEQFF. The CDR3 DNA follows: TGTGCCATCAGTGAGTCGATCGGACTTACGAGCTCCTACAATGAGCAGTTCTTC. The rearrangement uses TRBV10-3 and TRBJ2-1, with TRBD2 as a possible D gene (5 bases). This CDR3 comprises 18 residues. Looked up from germline, CDR1 is ENHRY and CDR2 is SYGVKD. Trimming pared 0 bases from V and 0 bases from J, leaving 15 bases between.

In its sample, this clone was seen a few times. The CDR3: CASRARRTYNEQFF. The CDR3 coding sequence is TGTGCCAGCAGGGCCAGGAGGACTTACAATGAGCAGTTCTTC. The gene calls are TRBV28 and TRBJ2-1, with a possible D match to TRBD2 (5 bases). Trimming pared 6 bases from V and 4 bases from J, leaving 13 bases between. The CDR3 loop spans 14 amino acids. Germline CDR1 MDHEN, CDR2 SYDVKM.

This chain uses TRBV19 with TRBJ2-7; 7 bases match TRBD2. V trimming: 6 bases; J trimming: 7 bases; junction bases outside the gene matches: 9. The germline gives CDR1 LNHDA, CDR2 SQIVND (reference sequence). The CDR3 runs to 13 residues. The CDR3 DNA sequence: TGTGCCAGTAGATTTTCGGGGGGTGGAGAGCAGTACTTC. It yields the protein CASRFSGGGEQYF. Looking up the rest from reference TRBV19 and TRBJ2-7 gives the full variable domain: DGGITQSPKYLFRKEGQNVTLSCEQNLNHDAMYWYRQDPGQGLRLIYYSQIVNDFQKGDIAEGYSVSREKKESFPLTVTSAQKNPTAFYLCASRFSGGGEQYFGPGTRLTVT.

J is TRBJ2-7 and V is TRBV25-1; TRBD1 aligns across 12 bases. With V trimmed by 3 bases and J by 7 bases, 10 bases remained unmatched. CDR1 and CDR2 from the germline V gene are MGHDK and SYGVNS. The CDR3 is made up of 16 amino acids. The CDR3 nucleotides read TGTGCCAGCAGTGATCAGAAGGGACAGGGGGCAAGGGAGCAGTACTTC. Translation: CASSDQKGQGAREQYF.

V and J are TRBV28 and TRBJ2-7; D is perhaps TRBD1 (6 bases). Germline CDR1 and CDR2: MDHEN and SYDVKM. The V end was cut by 6 bases, the J end by 3 bases, with 21 bases between. The CDR3 sequence is 16 residues long. The CDR3 coding sequence is TGTGCCAGCAGCCCTGAAACAGGGAGCGTTCGCTACGAGCAGTACTTC. As protein: CASSPETGSVRYEQYF.

The chain is built from TRBV6-6 and TRBJ2-2; perhaps TRBD1 as D (6 bases). Germline CDR1 and CDR2: MNHNY and SVGAGI (reference sequence). Between the trimmed V and J ends, which lost 6 bases and 2 bases, there was a span of 13 bases. This CDR3 is 15 amino acids long. CDR3 nucleotides: TGTGCCAGCAGCCTGGACAGAGATAACACCGGGGAGCTGTTTTTT. This translates into CASSLDRDNTGELFF.

This chain connects TRBV19 to TRBJ1-1; tentative D call: TRBD1 (5 bases). CDR1 is LNHDA and CDR2 is SQIVND in the germline V gene (reference sequence). The V and J ends lost 5 bases and 4 bases respectively, with 20 bases between them. This CDR3 is 16 amino acids long. CDR3 DNA: TGTGCCAGTAGTCCGCAGACTGTGAAAGGGGTCACTGAAGCTTTCTTT. Protein product: CASSPQTVKGVTEAFF.

The table lists this clone with a count of one. The rearrangement joins TRBV15 to TRBJ2-7; 12 nucleotides align to TRBD1. With 5 bases clipped from V and 1 base from J, the junction kept 6 bases outside the gene matches. Per germline, CDR1 LNHNV and CDR2 YYDKDF (reference sequence). The CDR3 totals 16 residues. The DNA for the CDR3 is TGTGCCACCAGCGGGAGGGACAGGGGGCAGTCCTACGAGCAGTACTTC. Translation: CATSGRDRGQSYEQYF. The whole variable domain, remainder taken from reference TRBV15 and TRBJ2-7, is DAMVIQNPRYQVTQFGKPVTLSCSQTLNHNVMYWYQQKSSQAPKLLFHYYDKDFNNEADTPDNFQSRRPNTSFCFLDIRSPGLGDTAMYLCATSGRDRGQSYEQYFGPGTRLTVT.

V is TRBV29-1 and J is TRBJ1-1; D possibly corresponds to TRBD1 (6 bases). The germline V and J ends were trimmed by 5 bases and 6 bases, with 13 bases remaining between them. CDR1 is SQVTM and CDR2 is ANQGSEA in the germline V gene. The CDR3 length is 12 residues. The CDR3 is CSVQGPHPEAFF. CDR3 DNA sequence: TGCAGCGTTCAGGGGCCCCACCCTGAAGCTTTCTTT.

The rearrangement links TRBV2 to TRBJ2-5; a weak D match, TRBD2 (6 bases). Germline values: CDR1 SNHLY, CDR2 FYNNEI. V was cut by 6 bases and J by 4 bases, with 15 bases left in between. CDR3 length equals 14 residues. The CDR3 bases are TGTGCCAGCAGGGGGGTTCTAGCGTCAGAGACCCAGTACTTC. This codes for CASRGVLASETQYF.

This clone has only a few counts. The genes are TRBV28 and TRBJ1-5, with a tentative D call TRBD1 (5 bases). V was trimmed by 8 bases and J by 11 bases, leaving 16 bases between them. Germline assignment: CDR1 MDHEN and CDR2 SYDVKM. The CDR3 totals 12 residues. CDR3 sequence: CASSQNVRAQHF. DNA for the CDR3: TGTGCCAGCTCTCAAAACGTCAGGGCCCAGCATTTT. Complete variable domain (other parts from reference TRBV28 and TRBJ1-5): DVKVTQSSRYLVKRTGEKVFLECVQDMDHENMFWYRQDPGLGLRLIYFSYDVKMKEKGDIPEGYSVSREKKERFSLILESASTNQTSMYLCASSQNVRAQHFGDGTRLSIL.

This chain links TRBV4-3 with TRBJ2-7; 12 bases fit TRBD2. V was pared by 4 bases and J by 4 bases, with 14 bases of the junction left unmatched. Germline V gives CDR1 LGHNA, CDR2 YSLEER. There are 18 residues in the CDR3. The CDR3 DNA follows: TGCGCCAGCAGCCCCACTCTCGGACTAGCGGGAAAATCTTACGAGCAGTACTTC. It specifies CASSPTLGLAGKSYEQYF.

This chain joins TRBV11-2 and TRBJ2-1; D gene uncertain. Trimming removed 1 base at V and 5 bases at J, with 3 bases between. CDR1 is SGHAT and CDR2 is FQNNGV in the germline V gene. CDR3 length: 12 residues. This CDR3 is CASSLAHNEQFF. The DNA for the CDR3 is TGTGCCAGCAGCTTAGCTCACAATGAGCAGTTCTTC.

This clone came up once. The V call is TRBV28, the J call TRBJ1-2, with 7 bases that match TRBD1. Germline loops: CDR1 MDHEN, CDR2 SYDVKM. This CDR3 comprises 16 residues. The trim removed 4 bases at V and 2 bases at J, leaving 10 bases unmatched. The CDR3 nucleotides are TGTGCCAGCAGTTACCCAAACAGGGGAGCCAACTATGGCTACACCTTC. Its translation: CASSYPNRGANYGYTF.

A few counts support this clone. This sequence joins TRBV10-3 and TRBJ2-7; weak D call: TRBD2 (6 bases). The V gene's germline CDR1 is ENHRY and CDR2 SYGVKD. V gave up 0 bases and J gave up 4 bases, with 13 bases separating them. The CDR3 consists of 15 residues. The CDR3 DNA sequence: TGTGCCATCAGTGAGTCGCCGGGAGCGCGATACGAGCAGTACTTC. This encodes CAISESPGARYEQYF.

The J gene is TRBJ2-1, the V gene TRBV7-9; 10 nucleotides line up with TRBD1. There are 16 residues in the CDR3. V trimming: 5 bases; J trimming: 7 bases; junction bases outside the gene matches: 11. Germline-derived CDR1 and CDR2 are SEHNR and FQNEAQ (reference sequence). For the CDR3, the DNA is TGTGCCAGCAGCCGAGGTGAGGGACAGGGGAGGAATGAGCAGTTCTTC. Its protein is CASSRGEGQGRNEQFF.

V usage is TRBV7-8 and J usage is TRBJ2-3, with D hard to call. V lost 1 base, J lost 2 bases, and 7 bases lay in between. The CDR3 length is 14 residues. Germline V gives CDR1 SGHVS, CDR2 FQNEAQ. CDR3 sequence reads: CASSLGAFTDTQYF. CDR3 sequence (DNA): TGTGCCAGCAGCTTAGGGGCGTTCACAGATACGCAGTATTTT.

The CDR3 here is CASSPGTNNQPQHF. The DNA for the CDR3 is TGTGCCAGCAGCCCCGGGACAAATAATCAGCCCCAGCATTTT. The V call is TRBV5-5, the J call TRBJ1-5; D perhaps matches TRBD1 (6 bases). The germline gives CDR1 SGHKS, CDR2 YYEKEE (reference sequence). Trimming left V 4 bases short and J 4 bases short, with 12 bases between. This CDR3 is built from 14 residues.

The chain has TRBV18 and TRBJ2-7, with 11 bases fitting TRBD2. Per the germline V gene, CDR1 is KGHSH and CDR2 is LQKENI. Trimming cost V 6 bases and J 9 bases; bases outside gene matches: 16. This CDR3 comprises 16 residues. CDR3 protein: CASSPTLASGGHRQYF. The CDR3 nucleotides are TGTGCCAGCTCTCCCACCCTGGCTAGCGGGGGGCACAGGCAGTACTTC.

The rearrangement joins TRBV10-3 to TRBJ1-6; 7 nucleotides agree with TRBD1. With V trimmed by 10 bases and J by 7 bases, 7 bases remained unmatched. There are 13 residues in the CDR3. Germline CDR1 ENHRY, CDR2 SYGVKD. The CDR3 loop is CATSGQLNSPLHF. The CDR3 region has the DNA TGTGCCACGTCGGGACAGCTGAATTCACCCCTCCACTTT.

This clone showed up just once. The CDR3 DNA reads TGTGCCAGCAGCTATAGCGGGGCCCCTGATACGCAGTATTTT. Its translation is CASSYSGAPDTQYF. This chain joins TRBV7-3 and TRBJ2-3; TRBD2 matches at 8 bases. CDR1 is SGHTA, CDR2 FQGTGA, per germline. The CDR3 sequence is 14 residues long. V dropped 4 bases and J dropped 6; count of bases not matched to a gene: 6.

This chain uses TRBV5-1 with TRBJ1-4; a weak D match, TRBD1 (5 bases). This CDR3 is 15 amino acids long. Trimming shortened V by 5 bases and J by 0 bases, and 11 bases separated the two germline ends. Per germline, CDR1 SGHRS and CDR2 YFSETQ. As DNA, the CDR3 is TGCGCCAGCAGTACAGGCTCTGCAACTAATGAAAAACTGTTTTTT. Translation gives CASSTGSATNEKLFF.

J is TRBJ2-1 and V is TRBV6-5; 8 nucleotides line up with TRBD2. The CDR3 has 14 amino acids. The germline V gene has CDR1 MNHEY and CDR2 SVGAGI. The V gene end was trimmed by 3 bases and the J gene end by 5 bases; junction bases not matched to a gene: 3. The CDR3 reads CASSYAGGDNEQFF. The CDR3 nucleotides are TGTGCCAGCAGTTATGCGGGGGGCGACAATGAGCAGTTCTTC.

The chain couples TRBV7-3 to TRBJ1-4; 7 bases line up with TRBD1. This CDR3 is 15 amino acids long. V dropped 6 bases and J dropped 7; count of bases not matched to a gene: 11. The germline V gene has CDR1 SGHTA and CDR2 FQGTGA. The CDR3 DNA follows: TGTGCCAGCAGTCCAACAGGGGCCCCTGGTGAAAAACTGTTTTTT. Its protein product is CASSPTGAPGEKLFF.

The chain couples TRBV25-1 to TRBJ2-7, with 13 bases matching TRBD2. The V and J ends lost 4 bases and 6 bases, in that order; junction bases with no gene match: 12. In germline, CDR1 is MGHDK, CDR2 SYGVNS. The CDR3 totals 17 residues. The CDR3 bases are TGTGCCAGCAGTGCACTCTTACTAGCGGGGGGGCCAAGCGAGCAGTACTTC. Amino acid sequence: CASSALLLAGGPSEQYF.

This rearrangement joins TRBV19 to TRBJ2-7, with a tentative D call TRBD1 (6 bases). The CDR3 sequence is 14 residues long. Germline V gene data show CDR1 as LNHDA and CDR2 as SQIVND (reference sequence). V lost 4 bases to trimming and J lost 0 bases, with 10 bases between them. CDR3 sequence: CASSTTGTSYEQYF. The CDR3, as DNA: TGTGCCAGTAGTACAACAGGGACCTCCTACGAGCAGTACTTC.

The gene calls are TRBV6-6 and TRBJ2-2, with 11 bases identical to TRBD1. CDR1 MNHNY and CDR2 SVGAGI come from the germline V gene (reference sequence). J was trimmed by 6 bases and V by 6 bases; bases with no gene match: 6. This CDR3 is 15 amino acids long. CDR3 sequence: CASRYRGQGAGELFF. The CDR3 bases are TGTGCCAGCAGATATAGGGGACAGGGGGCCGGGGAGCTGTTTTTT.